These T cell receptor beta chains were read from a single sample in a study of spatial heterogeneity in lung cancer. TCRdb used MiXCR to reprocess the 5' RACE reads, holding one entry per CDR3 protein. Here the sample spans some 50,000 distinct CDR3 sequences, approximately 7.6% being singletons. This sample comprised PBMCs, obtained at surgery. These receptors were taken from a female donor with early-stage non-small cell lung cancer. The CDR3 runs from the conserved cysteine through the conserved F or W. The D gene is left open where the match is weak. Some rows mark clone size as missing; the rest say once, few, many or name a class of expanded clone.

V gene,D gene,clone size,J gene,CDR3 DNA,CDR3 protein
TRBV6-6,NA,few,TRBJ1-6,TGTGCCAGCAGTACCTCCGGGCCCACGACCCGCTCCTATAATTCACCCCTCCACTTT,CASSTSGPTTRSYNSPLHF
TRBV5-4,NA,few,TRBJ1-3,TGTGCCAGCAGCTCTACAGTCGGCTCTGGAAACACCATATATTTT,CASSSTVGSGNTIYF
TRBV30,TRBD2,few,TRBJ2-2,TGTGCCTTGGCAGCGGGGGGGCCGATCGGGGAGCTGTTTTTT,CALAAGGPIGELFF
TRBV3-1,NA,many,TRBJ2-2,TGTGCCAGCAGCCAAGCCTCAGTCGGGGGAGCCGGGGAGCTGTTTTTT,CASSQASVGGAGELFF
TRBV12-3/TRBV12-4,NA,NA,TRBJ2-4,TGTGCCAGCAGTTTAGGGAACAGGGGAGGGGGCAACATTCAGTACTTC,CASSLGNRGGGNIQYF
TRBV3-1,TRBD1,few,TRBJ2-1,TGTGCCAGCAGCCAAGAAGAGAGGACAGGGGTGGTTTCGGAGCAGTTCTTC,CASSQEERTGVVSEQFF
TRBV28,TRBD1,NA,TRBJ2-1,TGTGCCAGCAGTACCGGGACAGGGCACTACAATGAGCAGTTCTTC,CASSTGTGHYNEQFF
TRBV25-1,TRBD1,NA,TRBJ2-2,TGTGCCAGCAGTGAAATGGACAGGGACACCGGGGAGCTGTTTTTT,CASSEMDRDTGELFF
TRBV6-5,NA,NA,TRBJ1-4,TGTGCCAGCAGACCAATATCGGGGGGGTGGGTTAATGAAAAACTGTTTTTT,CASRPISGGWVNEKLFF
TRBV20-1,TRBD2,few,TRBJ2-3,TGCAGTGCTAGGAGAAGCTTCGCGGGGGGTCGCACAGATACGCAGTATTTT,CSARRSFAGGRTDTQYF
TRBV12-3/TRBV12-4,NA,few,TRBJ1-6,TGTGCCAGCAGTTTTCGTCAGGGTCACAATTCACCCCTCCACTTT,CASSFRQGHNSPLHF
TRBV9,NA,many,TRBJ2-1,TGTGCCAGCAGCGTAGGGAACGAAGGTGAGCAGTTCTTC,CASSVGNEGEQFF
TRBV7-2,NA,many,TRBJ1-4,TGTGCCAGCAGCTCACGGAGAGCAACTAATGAAAAACTGTTTTTT,CASSSRRATNEKLFF
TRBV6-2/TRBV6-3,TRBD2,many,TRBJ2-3,TGTGCCAGCAGTCAAACTAGCGGGGGTAGCACAGATACGCAGTATTTT,CASSQTSGGSTDTQYF
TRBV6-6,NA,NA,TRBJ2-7,TGTGCCAGCAGAACAGGGGAGGTTGACGAGCAGTACTTC,CASRTGEVDEQYF